This record covers a single TCR beta chain. The antigen is not known. CDR3 length: 15 amino acids. Germline trimming cut 4 bases from V and 1 base from J; bases unmatched to any gene: 7. Germline V gene lookup returns CDR1 SGDLS and CDR2 YYNGEE. TCRalpha and TCRbeta libraries used 5'RACE with constant-segment primers and UMIs. TCRdb reprocessed the 5' RACE reads with MiXCR, giving one entry per CDR3 protein. Of roughly 110,000 distinct CDR3 sequences detected, under 15% appear once; the ten largest clones hold more than 25%. The data derive from a study of T-cell memory formation after mild COVID-19. Findings and caveats of the study: Pre-infection memory already had some responding clones, implying cross-reactive memory joined. There was a balanced CD4/CD8 profile in clones contracting day 15 to 85, and later expanders leaned CD4+.

Sequencing was carried out using PBMCs or a T cell subset sorted from them (not recorded which). The clonotype comes from an adult woman who had mild COVID-19 (a few samples of this study predate the infection). Cell type and time point are not known. V is TRBV9 and J is TRBJ2-5, with 7 bases aligning to TRBD2. This CDR3 is CASSPNPGGQETQYF. In DNA, the CDR3 is TGTGCCAGCAGCCCGAACCCGGGAGGCCAAGAGACCCAGTACTTC. Filled out from reference TRBV9 and TRBJ2-5, the complete variable domain reads DSGVTQTPKHLITATGQRVTLRCSPRSGDLSVYWYQQSLDQGLQFLIQYYNGEERAKGNILERFSAQQFPDLHSELNLSSLELGDSALYFCASSPNPGGQETQYFGPGTRLLVL.